The rows below give T cell receptor beta chains drawn from one sample of a study of T cell responses to AZD1222 COVID-19 vaccine. Method: immunoSEQ multiplex PCR; TCRdb's copy keeps in-frame clones and lacks some. This table has more than 80,000 clones, around 88% appearing once. Specimen: peripheral blood, collected on day 0 of MenACWY control vaccination. The receptor source for this set is an adult in good health. Each CDR3 is given with its conserved first and last residue. The order of the fields is J gene, clone size, D gene, V gene, CDR3 protein, CDR3 DNA. D genes are given only for firm matches. Where a row states a size, it is once, few, many or the class of an expanded clone; other rows omit it.

TRBJ2-7 few - TRBV6-1 CASSERVSGLYEQYF TGTGCCAGCAGTGAAAGAGTGAGTGGCCTCTACGAGCAGTACTTC
TRBJ1-6 - - TRBV6-4 CASSGQYNSPLHF TGTGCCAGCAGTGGACAGTATAATTCACCCCTCCACTTT
TRBJ2-5 - TRBD2 TRBV4-2 CASSPQRGGQETQYF TGTGCCAGCAGCCCCCAGCGGGGGGGACAAGAGACCCAGTACTTC
TRBJ2-6 - - TRBV7-2 CASRIAGDSGANVLTF TGTGCCAGCAGGATAGCAGGAGACTCTGGGGCCAACGTCCTGACTTTC
TRBJ2-2 - TRBD2 TRBV3-1/TRBV3-2 CASSQVSGGYSGELFF TGTGCCAGCAGCCAAGTCAGCGGGGGGTATTCCGGGGAGCTGTTTTTT
TRBJ1-2 once - TRBV10-3 CAISDQTDNYGYTF TGTGCCATCAGTGACCAGACAGATAACTATGGCTACACCTTC
TRBJ2-2 once TRBD2 TRBV6-4 CAKGLAGANTGELFF TGTGCCAAGGGACTAGCGGGAGCGAACACCGGGGAGCTGTTTTTT
TRBJ2-5 few TRBD1 TRBV6-5 CASSTGQNNQETQYF TGTGCCAGCAGCACGGGACAGAATAACCAAGAGACCCAGTACTTC
TRBJ1-1 few - TRBV19 CASSIDQGLQGTEAFF TGTGCCAGTAGTATAGATCAAGGCCTTCAGGGGACTGAAGCTTTCTTT
TRBJ2-5 - TRBD1 TRBV2 CASSTGVQETQYF TGTGCCAGCAGTACAGGGGTTCAGGAGACCCAGTACTTC
TRBJ1-1 once TRBD1 TRBV30 CAWSRGGQSEAFF TGTGCCTGGAGTCGCGGGGGACAGTCGGAAGCTTTCTTT
TRBJ2-1 once TRBD1 TRBV28 CASSSPRQGDEQFF TGTGCCAGCAGTTCCCCCAGACAGGGAGATGAGCAGTTCTTC